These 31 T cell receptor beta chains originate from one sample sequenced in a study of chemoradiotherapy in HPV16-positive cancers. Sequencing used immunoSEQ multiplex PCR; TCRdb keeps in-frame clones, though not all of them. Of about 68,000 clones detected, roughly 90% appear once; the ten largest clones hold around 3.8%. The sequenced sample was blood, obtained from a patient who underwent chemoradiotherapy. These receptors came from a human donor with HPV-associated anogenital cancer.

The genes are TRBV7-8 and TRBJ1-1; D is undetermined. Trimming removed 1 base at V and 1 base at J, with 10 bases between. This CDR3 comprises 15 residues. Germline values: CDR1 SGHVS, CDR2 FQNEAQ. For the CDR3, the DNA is TGTGCCAGCAGCTTAGAACCCGAGGAGAACACTGAAGCTTTCTTT. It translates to CASSLEPEENTEAFF.

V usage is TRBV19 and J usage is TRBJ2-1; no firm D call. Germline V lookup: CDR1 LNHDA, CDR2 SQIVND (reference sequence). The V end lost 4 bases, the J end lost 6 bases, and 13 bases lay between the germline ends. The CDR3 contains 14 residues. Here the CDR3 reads CASSTSGPGNEQFF. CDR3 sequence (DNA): TGTGCCAGTAGTACCTCAGGTCCAGGCAATGAGCAGTTCTTC.

DNA for the CDR3: TGTGCCAGTAGTACCAACAGGGCAGAGACCCAGTACTTC. This sequence encodes CASSTNRAETQYF. The V and J genes are TRBV19 and TRBJ2-5, with D possibly matching TRBD1 (6 bases). CDR1 and CDR2 (germline): LNHDA, SQIVND (reference sequence). V lost 4 bases to trimming and J lost 4 bases, with 10 bases between them. This CDR3 comprises 13 residues.

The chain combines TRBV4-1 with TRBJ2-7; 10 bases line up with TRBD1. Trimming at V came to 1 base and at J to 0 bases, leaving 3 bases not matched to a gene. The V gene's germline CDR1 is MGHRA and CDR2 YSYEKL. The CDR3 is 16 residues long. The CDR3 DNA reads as TGCGCCAGCAGCCAAGGGACAGGGGGATTCTCCTACGAGCAGTACTTC. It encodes CASSQGTGGFSYEQYF.

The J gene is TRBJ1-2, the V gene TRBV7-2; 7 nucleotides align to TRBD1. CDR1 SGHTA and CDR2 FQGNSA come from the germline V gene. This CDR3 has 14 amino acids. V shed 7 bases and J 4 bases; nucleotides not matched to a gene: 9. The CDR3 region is CASTRDSSVYGYTF. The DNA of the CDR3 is TGTGCCAGCACCCGGGACAGCTCCGTCTATGGCTACACCTTC.

CDR3 bases: TGTGCCAGTAGTCTCGACAGGGGATGGTATGGCTACACCTTC. Protein: CASSLDRGWYGYTF. This chain uses TRBV19 with TRBJ1-2; 8 positions match TRBD1. Germline lookup yields CDR1 LNHDA and CDR2 SQIVND (reference sequence). V gave up 5 bases and J gave up 5 bases; unmatched junction bases: 7. The length of the CDR3 is 14 residues. The full variable domain, with the rest looked up from reference TRBV19 and TRBJ1-2, is DGGITQSPKYLFRKEGQNVTLSCEQNLNHDAMYWYRQDPGQGLRLIYYSQIVNDFQKGDIAEGYSVSREKKESFPLTVTSAQKNPTAFYLCASSLDRGWYGYTFGSGTRLTVV.

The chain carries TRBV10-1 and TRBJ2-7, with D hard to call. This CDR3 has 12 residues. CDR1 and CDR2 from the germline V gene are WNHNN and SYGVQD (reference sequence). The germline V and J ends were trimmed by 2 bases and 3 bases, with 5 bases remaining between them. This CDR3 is CASSEIGYEQYF. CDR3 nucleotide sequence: TGCGCCAGCAGTGAGATCGGCTACGAGCAGTACTTC.

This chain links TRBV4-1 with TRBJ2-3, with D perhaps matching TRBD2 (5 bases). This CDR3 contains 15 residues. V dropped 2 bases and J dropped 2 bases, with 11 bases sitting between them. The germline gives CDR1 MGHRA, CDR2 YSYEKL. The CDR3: CASSQKLDFTDTQYF. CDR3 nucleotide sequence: TGCGCCAGCAGCCAAAAACTAGATTTCACAGATACGCAGTATTTT.

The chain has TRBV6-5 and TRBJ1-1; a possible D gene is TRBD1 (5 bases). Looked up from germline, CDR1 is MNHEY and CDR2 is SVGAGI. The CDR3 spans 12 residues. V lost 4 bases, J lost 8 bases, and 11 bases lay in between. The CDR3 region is CASSLSRDEAFF. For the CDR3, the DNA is TGTGCCAGCAGTTTGAGCCGGGACGAAGCTTTCTTT.

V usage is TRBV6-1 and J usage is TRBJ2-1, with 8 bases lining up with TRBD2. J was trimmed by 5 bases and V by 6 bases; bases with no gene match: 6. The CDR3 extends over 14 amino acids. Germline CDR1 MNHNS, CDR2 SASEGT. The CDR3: CASRRAGDHNEQFF. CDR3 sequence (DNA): TGTGCCAGCAGAAGAGCGGGGGATCACAATGAGCAGTTCTTC.

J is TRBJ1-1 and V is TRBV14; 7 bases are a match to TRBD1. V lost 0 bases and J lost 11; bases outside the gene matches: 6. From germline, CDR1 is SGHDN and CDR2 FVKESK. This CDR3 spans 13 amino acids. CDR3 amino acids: CASSQENRGAAFF. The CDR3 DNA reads TGTGCCAGCAGCCAAGAAAACAGGGGAGCGGCTTTCTTT.

This CDR3 is CASSVGSSGNTIYF. DNA of the CDR3: TGTGCCAGCAGTGTGGGTAGCTCTGGAAACACCATATATTTT. The chain recombines TRBV2 with TRBJ1-3; no clear D gene. Per germline, CDR1 SNHLY and CDR2 FYNNEI. CDR3 length equals 14 residues. The ends were cut back, 4 bases at V and 0 bases at J, with 7 bases in the middle.

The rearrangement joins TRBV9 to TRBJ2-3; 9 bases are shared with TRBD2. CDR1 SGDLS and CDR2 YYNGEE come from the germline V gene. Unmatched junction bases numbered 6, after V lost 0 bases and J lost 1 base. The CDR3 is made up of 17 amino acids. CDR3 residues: CASSVDSAGGRTDTQYF. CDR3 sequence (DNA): TGTGCCAGCAGCGTAGATTCCGCGGGGGGGCGCACAGATACGCAGTATTTT.

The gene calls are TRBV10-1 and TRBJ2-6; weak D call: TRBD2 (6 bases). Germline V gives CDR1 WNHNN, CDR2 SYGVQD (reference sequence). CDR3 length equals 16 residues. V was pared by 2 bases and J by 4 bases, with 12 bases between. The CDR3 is CASSEAGGTGANVLTF. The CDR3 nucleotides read TGCGCCAGCAGTGAGGCTGGGGGGACGGGGGCCAACGTCCTGACTTTC.

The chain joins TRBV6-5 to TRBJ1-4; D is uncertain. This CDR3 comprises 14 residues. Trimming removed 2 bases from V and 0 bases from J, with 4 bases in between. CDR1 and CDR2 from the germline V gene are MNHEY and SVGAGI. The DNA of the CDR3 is TGTGCCAGCAGTTACGATGCAACTAATGAAAAACTGTTTTTT. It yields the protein CASSYDATNEKLFF.

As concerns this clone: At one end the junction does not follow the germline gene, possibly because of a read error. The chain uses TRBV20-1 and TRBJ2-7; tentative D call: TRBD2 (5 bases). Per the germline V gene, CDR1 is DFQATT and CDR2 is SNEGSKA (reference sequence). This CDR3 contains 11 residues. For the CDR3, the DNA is TGTAGCAGCGGTTGGGGCTACGAGCAGTACTTC. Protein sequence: CSSGWGYEQYF.

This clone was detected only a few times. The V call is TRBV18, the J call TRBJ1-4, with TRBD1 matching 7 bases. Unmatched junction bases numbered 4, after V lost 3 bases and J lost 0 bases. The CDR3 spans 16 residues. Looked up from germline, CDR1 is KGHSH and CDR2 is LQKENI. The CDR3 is CASSPRQGATNEKLFF. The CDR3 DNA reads TGTGCCAGCTCACCTAGACAGGGAGCAACTAATGAAAAACTGTTTTTT.

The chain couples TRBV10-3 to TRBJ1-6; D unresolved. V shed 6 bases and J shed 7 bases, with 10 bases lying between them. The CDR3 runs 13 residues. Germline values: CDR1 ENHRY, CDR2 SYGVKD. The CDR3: CAISPAGNSPLHF. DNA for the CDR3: TGTGCCATCAGCCCAGCGGGGAATTCACCCCTCCACTTT.

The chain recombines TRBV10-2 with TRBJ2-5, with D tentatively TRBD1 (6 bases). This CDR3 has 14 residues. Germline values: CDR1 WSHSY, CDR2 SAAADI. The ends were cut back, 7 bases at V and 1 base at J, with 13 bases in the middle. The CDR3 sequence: CASTTQGSQETQYF. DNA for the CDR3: TGCGCCAGCACTACACAGGGCAGCCAAGAGACCCAGTACTTC.

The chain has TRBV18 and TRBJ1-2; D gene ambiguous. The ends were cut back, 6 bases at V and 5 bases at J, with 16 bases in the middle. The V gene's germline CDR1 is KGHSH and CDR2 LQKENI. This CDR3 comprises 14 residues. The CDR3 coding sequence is TGTGCCAGCTCTCTCGGGCAGGACCCTTATGGCTACACCTTC. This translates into CASSLGQDPYGYTF.

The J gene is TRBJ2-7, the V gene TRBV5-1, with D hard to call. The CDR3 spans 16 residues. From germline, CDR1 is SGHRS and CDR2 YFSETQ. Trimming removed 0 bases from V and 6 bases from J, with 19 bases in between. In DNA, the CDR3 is TGCGCCAGCAGCTTGGATGGGCCGTATCTCGTAGGCGAGCAGTACTTC. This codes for CASSLDGPYLVGEQYF.

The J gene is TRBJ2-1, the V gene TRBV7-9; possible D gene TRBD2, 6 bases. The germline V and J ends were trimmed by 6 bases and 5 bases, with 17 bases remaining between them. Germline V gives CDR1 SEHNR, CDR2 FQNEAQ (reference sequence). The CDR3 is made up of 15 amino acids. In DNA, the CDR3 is TGTGCCAGCAGGATAGCGGTTCCTTCAGACAATGAGCAGTTCTTC. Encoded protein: CASRIAVPSDNEQFF.

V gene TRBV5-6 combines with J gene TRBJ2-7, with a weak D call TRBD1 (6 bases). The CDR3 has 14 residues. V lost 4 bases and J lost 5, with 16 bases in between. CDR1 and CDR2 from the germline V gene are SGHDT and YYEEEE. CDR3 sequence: CASSGYDRYHEQYF. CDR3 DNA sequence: TGTGCCAGCAGCGGATATGACAGGTATCACGAGCAGTACTTC.

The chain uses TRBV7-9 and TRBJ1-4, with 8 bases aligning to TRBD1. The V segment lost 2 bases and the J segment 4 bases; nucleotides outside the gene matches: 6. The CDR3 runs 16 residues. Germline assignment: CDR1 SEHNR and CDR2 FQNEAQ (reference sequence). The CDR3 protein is CASSLQTGQGNEKLFF. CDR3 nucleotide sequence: TGTGCCAGCAGCTTACAAACAGGACAGGGTAATGAAAAACTGTTTTTT.

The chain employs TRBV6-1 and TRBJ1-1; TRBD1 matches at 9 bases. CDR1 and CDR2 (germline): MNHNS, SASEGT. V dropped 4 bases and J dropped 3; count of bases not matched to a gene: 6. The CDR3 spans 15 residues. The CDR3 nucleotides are TGTGCCAGCAGTGGAGACAGGGGGACGGACACTGAAGCTTTCTTT. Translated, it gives CASSGDRGTDTEAFF.

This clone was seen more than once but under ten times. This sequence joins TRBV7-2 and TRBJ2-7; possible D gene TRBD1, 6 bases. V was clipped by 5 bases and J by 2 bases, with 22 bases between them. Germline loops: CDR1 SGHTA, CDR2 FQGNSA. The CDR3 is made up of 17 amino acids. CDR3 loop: CASSRIAGAYPAYEQYF. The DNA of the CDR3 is TGTGCCAGCAGCCGAATAGCAGGGGCCTACCCCGCCTACGAGCAGTACTTC.

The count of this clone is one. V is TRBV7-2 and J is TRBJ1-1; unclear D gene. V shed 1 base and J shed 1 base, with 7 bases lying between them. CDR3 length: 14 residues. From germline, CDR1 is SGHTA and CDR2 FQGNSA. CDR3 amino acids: CASSLVGTNTEAFF. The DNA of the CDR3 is TGTGCCAGCAGCTTAGTGGGCACGAACACTGAAGCTTTCTTT.

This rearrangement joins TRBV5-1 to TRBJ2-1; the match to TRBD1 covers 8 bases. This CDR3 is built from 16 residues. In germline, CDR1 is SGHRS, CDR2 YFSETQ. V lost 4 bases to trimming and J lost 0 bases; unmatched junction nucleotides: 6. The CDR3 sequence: CASSLWTGSSYNEQFF. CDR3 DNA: TGCGCCAGCAGCCTCTGGACAGGGAGCTCCTACAATGAGCAGTTCTTC.

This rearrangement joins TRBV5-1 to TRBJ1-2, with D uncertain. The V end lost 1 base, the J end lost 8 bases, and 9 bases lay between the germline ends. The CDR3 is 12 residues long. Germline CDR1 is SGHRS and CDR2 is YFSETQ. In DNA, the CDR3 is TGCGCCAGCAGCTTGACGGGGAGCGGCTACACCTTC. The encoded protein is CASSLTGSGYTF.

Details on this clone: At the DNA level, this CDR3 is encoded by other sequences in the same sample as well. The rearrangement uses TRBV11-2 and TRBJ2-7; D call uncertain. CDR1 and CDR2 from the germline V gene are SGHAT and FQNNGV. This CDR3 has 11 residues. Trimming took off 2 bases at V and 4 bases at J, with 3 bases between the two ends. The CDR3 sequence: CASSLLYEQYF. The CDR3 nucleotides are TGTGCCAGCAGCTTACTATACGAGCAGTACTTC.

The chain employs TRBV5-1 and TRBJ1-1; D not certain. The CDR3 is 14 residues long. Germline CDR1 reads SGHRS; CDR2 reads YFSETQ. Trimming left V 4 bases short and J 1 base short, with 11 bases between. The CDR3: CASSPGRENTEAFF. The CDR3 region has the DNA TGCGCCAGCAGCCCTGGAAGAGAGAACACTGAAGCTTTCTTT.